This TCR beta chain originates from a study of blood T cells in healthy people across ages. CDR3 length equals 13 residues. Germline CDR1 reads SGHVS; CDR2 reads FNYEAQ. Trimming at V came to 8 bases and at J to 2 bases, leaving 3 bases not matched to a gene. For the second PCR, which ran for roughly 6 to 12 cycles, a sample-barcoded 5' primer and a J-beta primer mix were used. TCRdb reanalysed the 5' RACE reads using MiXCR and keeps one entry per CDR3 protein. Of over a million distinct CDR3 sequences in the sample, 40% to 55% were seen once. The sample taken for sequencing was blood. This TCR came from a woman in her sixties or seventies in good health. The rearrangement uses TRBV7-6 and TRBJ2-1; TRBD1 aligns across 7 bases. CDR3 sequence (DNA): TGTGCCAGCGGGGACAGCACCTACAATGAGCAGTTCTTC. Translation: CASGDSTYNEQFF. Complete variable domain (other parts from reference TRBV7-6 and TRBJ2-1): GAGVSQSPRYKVTKRGQDVALRCDPISGHVSLYWYRQALGQGPEFLTYFNYEAQQDKSGLPNDRFSAERPEGSISTLTIQRTEQRDSAMYRCASGDSTYNEQFFGPGTRLTVL.